This entry lists 18 T cell receptor beta chains sequenced from one sample in a study of OX40 agonist ivuxolimab in advanced cancers. The protocol was immunoSEQ multiplex PCR, while the TCRdb copy is restricted to in-frame clones and leaves out a portion. This repertoire shows fewer than 75,000 clones, around 84% found once; its top ten account for approximately 8%. The starting material was CD4+ or CD8+ T cells sorted from blood, obtained in a trial of the OX40 agonist ivuxolimab. All receptors derive from an adult with an advanced solid tumor such as melanoma, head and neck, liver or kidney cancer.

The CDR3 DNA reads as TGTGCCAGCAGCTTGGGACTAGCGGGCTACAATGAGCAGTTCTTC. Its translation: CASSLGLAGYNEQFF. The V call is TRBV5-5, the J call TRBJ2-1, with TRBD2 identical over 10 bases. Germline V lookup: CDR1 SGHKS, CDR2 YYEKEE (reference sequence). The V and J ends lost 0 bases and 3 bases, in that order; junction bases with no gene match: 0. The CDR3 covers 15 residues.

This chain joins TRBV7-9 and TRBJ2-2; D is uncertain. Trimming pared 0 bases from V and 1 base from J, leaving 6 bases between. This CDR3 is 15 amino acids long. Germline CDR1 and CDR2: SEHNR and FQNEAQ (reference sequence). The CDR3 coding sequence is TGTGCCAGCAGCTTAGCGCTTCAGAACACCGGGGAGCTGTTTTTT. Translated: CASSLALQNTGELFF.

The V and J genes are TRBV9 and TRBJ1-4; TRBD1 matches at 7 bases. J gave up 0 bases and V 5 bases, and 7 bases lay outside the gene matches. The CDR3 totals 16 residues. Germline loops: CDR1 SGDLS, CDR2 YYNGEE. The CDR3 spells CASSTGAVTTNEKLFF. CDR3 nucleotide sequence: TGTGCCAGCAGTACAGGGGCAGTCACAACTAATGAAAAACTGTTTTTT.

V is TRBV6-1 and J is TRBJ2-3; D is uncertain. The CDR3 has 13 amino acids. CDR1 is MNHNS and CDR2 is SASEGT in the germline V gene. The V end lost 7 bases, the J end lost 1 base, and 9 bases lay between the germline ends. The CDR3 sequence is CASNWQGTDTQYF. The CDR3 nucleotides read TGTGCCAGCAACTGGCAGGGCACAGATACGCAGTATTTT.

This clone was recorded once. The gene calls are TRBV5-4 and TRBJ2-3; 9 positions match TRBD2. The CDR3 covers 17 residues. Germline lookup yields CDR1 SGHNT and CDR2 YYREEE (reference sequence). V shed 4 bases and J 0 bases; nucleotides not matched to a gene: 9. The CDR3 sequence: CASSLGGGGKSTDTQYF. CDR3 coding DNA: TGTGCCAGCAGCCTTGGCGGGGGGGGCAAGAGCACAGATACGCAGTATTTT. Together with reference TRBV5-4 and TRBJ2-3, the CDR3 gives the full variable domain: ETGVTQSPTHLIKTRGQQVTLRCSSQSGHNTVSWYQQALGQGPQFIFQYYREEENGRGNFPPRFSGLQFPNYSSELNVNALELDDSALYLCASSLGGGGKSTDTQYFGPGTRLTVL.

V is TRBV27 and J is TRBJ2-7; no clear D gene. CDR3 size: 12 residues. V was pared by 5 bases and J by 3 bases, with 8 bases between. The germline CDR1 and CDR2 sequences are MNHEY and SMNVEV (reference sequence). CDR3 sequence (DNA): TGTGCCAGCAGTCCCGGTGTCTACGAGCAGTACTTC. It is translated as CASSPGVYEQYF.

This clone has just a few counts. This rearrangement joins TRBV7-2 to TRBJ2-7, with D perhaps matching TRBD1 or TRBD2 (5 bases each). V lost 2 bases, J lost 5 bases, and 13 bases lay in between. Germline V gene data show CDR1 as SGHTA and CDR2 as FQGNSA. The CDR3 contains 14 residues. CDR3 sequence (DNA): TGTGCCAGCAGCTTAAAGTCTGGGGACCACGAGCAGTACTTC. Residues: CASSLKSGDHEQYF.

The V call is TRBV5-4, the J call TRBJ1-2; perhaps TRBD1 as D (5 bases). The CDR3 extends over 16 amino acids. The germline V and J ends were trimmed by 4 bases and 8 bases, with 24 bases remaining between them. Germline loops: CDR1 SGHNT, CDR2 YYREEE (reference sequence). The CDR3 bases are TGTGCCAGCAGCATTGGGGTTGGAGGGGCCCAAAGGGGCTACACCTTC. Translation: CASSIGVGGAQRGYTF.

The chain employs TRBV15 and TRBJ2-7; D remains unclear. This CDR3 comprises 14 residues. V was pared by 0 bases and J by 5 bases, with 11 bases between. Germline CDR1 and CDR2: LNHNV and YYDKDF (reference sequence). The DNA of the CDR3 is TGTGCCACCAGCAGAGACAACACATACCACGAGCAGTACTTC. Translating it yields CATSRDNTYHEQYF.

The chain uses TRBV27 and TRBJ1-6; D unclear. CDR1 and CDR2 from the germline V gene are MNHEY and SMNVEV (reference sequence). Trimming left V 2 bases short and J 10 bases short, with 6 bases between. This CDR3 is 12 amino acids long. CDR3 region: CASSLVGSPLHF. CDR3 nucleotides: TGTGCCAGCAGTTTAGTGGGCTCACCCCTCCACTTT.

The gene calls are TRBV7-2 and TRBJ1-1, with TRBD1 identical over 7 bases. Germline V lookup: CDR1 SGHTA, CDR2 FQGNSA. V was pared by 8 bases and J by 4 bases, with 10 bases of the junction left unmatched. CDR3 length: 14 residues. In nucleotides, the CDR3 is TGTGCCAGCCGTTACAGGGGCCGGCCCACTGAAGCTTTCTTT. Translated: CASRYRGRPTEAFF.

This sequence joins TRBV6-5 and TRBJ2-3, with D possibly being TRBD1 (6 bases). V lost 3 bases, J lost 0 bases, and 10 bases lay in between. The germline gives CDR1 MNHEY, CDR2 SVGAGI. The CDR3 has 15 amino acids. CDR3 loop: CASSYLTGSTDTQYF. CDR3 nucleotides: TGTGCCAGCAGTTATCTCACAGGGAGCACAGATACGCAGTATTTT.

This clone was recorded once. This sequence joins TRBV5-6 and TRBJ1-2; the D is unclear. Trimming pared 2 bases from V and 7 bases from J, leaving 15 bases between. The length of the CDR3 is 14 residues. The germline gives CDR1 SGHDT, CDR2 YYEEEE. The CDR3 spells CASSFSGRASGYTF. CDR3 DNA sequence: TGTGCCAGCAGCTTTTCCGGGCGAGCGTCTGGCTACACCTTC.

This clone showed up just once. This chain links TRBV2 with TRBJ2-1; D gene ambiguous. This CDR3 contains 12 residues. Germline-derived CDR1 and CDR2 are SNHLY and FYNNEI. The V and J ends lost 6 bases and 10 bases respectively, with 13 bases between them. The CDR3 nucleotides read TGTGCCAGCAGGATAGTATTCACGGAGCAGTTCTTC. Its protein is CASRIVFTEQFF. Using reference TRBV2 and TRBJ2-1 for the parts outside the CDR3, the full variable domain is EPEVTQTPSHQVTQMGQEVILRCVPISNHLYFYWYRQILGQKVEFLVSFYNNEISEKSEIFDDQFSVERPDGSNFTLKIRSTKLEDSAMYFCASRIVFTEQFFGPGTRLTVL.

The V gene is TRBV27, the J gene TRBJ1-5; a possible D gene is TRBD1 (5 bases). Germline CDR1 MNHEY, CDR2 SMNVEV (reference sequence). This CDR3 region has 16 residues. Trimming removed 10 bases at V and 1 base at J, with 20 bases between. CDR3 sequence: CATGRQGGMSNQPQHF. CDR3 DNA sequence: TGTGCCACTGGACGGCAGGGTGGAATGAGCAATCAGCCCCAGCATTTT.

This clone turned up a few times. This chain links TRBV4-2 with TRBJ2-3; possible D gene TRBD2, 6 bases. Trimming shortened V by 1 base and J by 1 base, and 12 bases separated the two germline ends. The CDR3 loop spans 16 amino acids. Germline V gene sequence: CDR1 LGHNA, CDR2 YNFKEQ. The CDR3 loop is CASSQGTGTRTDTQYF. The DNA of the CDR3 is TGTGCCAGCAGCCAAGGGACCGGGACTCGCACAGATACGCAGTATTTT.

This clone showed up just a few times. This chain connects TRBV6-5 to TRBJ1-2; 10 nucleotides agree with TRBD1. Looked up from germline, CDR1 is MNHEY and CDR2 is SVGAGI. The CDR3 consists of 14 residues. With V trimmed by 6 bases and J by 8 bases, 9 bases remained unmatched. The CDR3 region is CASSPSGQGKGYTF. CDR3 DNA: TGTGCCAGCAGCCCCTCGGGACAGGGGAAAGGCTACACCTTC.

The V call is TRBV7-9, the J call TRBJ2-6, with 10 bases that match TRBD2. This CDR3 comprises 17 residues. Trimming cost V 5 bases and J 2 bases; bases outside gene matches: 6. The V gene's germline CDR1 is SEHNR and CDR2 FQNEAQ (reference sequence). The CDR3 spells CASSPSSGGTGANVLTF. Here the CDR3 DNA reads TGTGCCAGCAGCCCAAGTAGCGGGGGGACTGGGGCCAACGTCCTGACTTTC.